The 24 T cell receptor beta chains below were found in one sample sequenced in a study of cytomegalovirus exposure and HLA in healthy donors. 60 Vbeta and 13 Jbeta primers were used in PCR. Only in-frame clones appear in the TCRdb table, and some are missing; sequencing was by immunoSEQ multiplex PCR. The sample has under 200,000 clones; around 75% are singletons. The sample comprised PBMCs. These receptors were obtained from a human donor in good health.

The chain has TRBV7-2 and TRBJ2-7, with D maybe TRBD2 (6 bases). In germline, CDR1 is SGHTA, CDR2 FQGNSA. The length of the CDR3 is 15 residues. Trimming pared 1 base from V and 6 bases from J, leaving 16 bases between. CDR3 coding DNA: TGTGCCAGCAGCTTAGATCCAATCGCGGGGCGCGAGCAGTACTTC. Translation: CASSLDPIAGREQYF.

The chain links TRBV4-3 to TRBJ2-7, with a possible D match to TRBD2 (6 bases). The CDR3 has 15 residues. Germline CDR1 is LGHNA and CDR2 is YSLEER. V lost 1 base and J lost 5, with 15 bases in between. Here the CDR3 DNA reads TGCGCCAGCAGCCAAGTGGGCGGGGTGAGGCACGAGCAGTACTTC. Translation gives CASSQVGGVRHEQYF.

V and J are TRBV19 and TRBJ1-2; 10 positions agree with TRBD1. Per germline, CDR1 LNHDA and CDR2 SQIVND (reference sequence). There are 15 residues in the CDR3. Losses at the gene ends were 3 bases for V and 11 bases for J; bases not matched to a gene: 12. As DNA, the CDR3 is TGTGCCAGTAGTATTAGGGACCGGGACAGGGGAAGTTACACCTTC. This codes for CASSIRDRDRGSYTF.

The genes are TRBV5-6 and TRBJ1-5; D remains unclear. The V gene lost 4 bases and the J gene lost 5 bases, with 7 bases spanning the gap. CDR3 length: 12 amino acids. Germline V gene data show CDR1 as SGHDT and CDR2 as YYEEEE. The chain's CDR3 is CASSAHYQPQHF. The DNA of the CDR3 is TGTGCCAGCAGCGCGCACTATCAGCCCCAGCATTTT. Drawing the rest from reference TRBV5-6 and TRBJ1-5, the complete variable domain is DAGVTQSPTHLIKTRGQQVTLRCSPKSGHDTVSWYQQALGQGPQFIFQYYEEEERQRGNFPDRFSGHQFPNYSSELNVNALLLGDSALYLCASSAHYQPQHFGDGTRLSIL.

The chain employs TRBV5-1 and TRBJ1-2; D not certain. This CDR3 contains 12 residues. Germline CDR1 reads SGHRS; CDR2 reads YFSETQ. Trimming removed 5 bases from V and 5 bases from J, with 10 bases in between. The CDR3 spells CASREIEYGYTF. In nucleotides, the CDR3 is TGCGCCAGCAGAGAGATTGAGTATGGCTACACCTTC.

The chain recombines TRBV5-1 with TRBJ2-7; 8 nucleotides line up with TRBD2. Germline V gene lookup returns CDR1 SGHRS and CDR2 YFSETQ. With V trimmed by 0 bases and J by 1 base, 3 bases remained unmatched. The CDR3 contains 15 residues. The CDR3 protein is CASSLAGGGSYEQYF. The CDR3 coding sequence is TGCGCCAGCAGCTTGGCCGGGGGGGGATCCTACGAGCAGTACTTC.

This clone was observed a handful of times. The V and J genes are TRBV5-1 and TRBJ2-3; TRBD2 matches at 7 bases. The CDR3 extends over 15 amino acids. Germline lookup yields CDR1 SGHRS and CDR2 YFSETQ. Trimming removed 6 bases from V and 2 bases from J; junction bases left unmatched: 9. Written as DNA, the CDR3 is TGCGCCAGCACGCCTCGGGGGGTTAACACAGATACGCAGTATTTT. As protein: CASTPRGVNTDTQYF.

This sequence joins TRBV7-6 and TRBJ1-1; 8 nucleotides line up with TRBD1. The junction had 4 bases not matched to a gene; V was cut back by 5 bases and J by 5 bases. The CDR3 contains 13 residues. Germline values: CDR1 SGHVS, CDR2 FNYEAQ. The CDR3 region is CASSRTGSTEAFF. The CDR3 coding sequence is TGTGCCAGCAGCAGGACAGGGTCTACTGAAGCTTTCTTT. The variable domain in full, completed from reference TRBV7-6 and TRBJ1-1, reads GAGVSQSPRYKVTKRGQDVALRCDPISGHVSLYWYRQALGQGPEFLTYFNYEAQQDKSGLPNDRFSAERPEGSISTLTIQRTEQRDSAMYRCASSRTGSTEAFFGQGTRLTVV.

The rearrangement uses TRBV9 and TRBJ2-1, with D tentatively TRBD1 (8 bases). Germline assignment: CDR1 SGDLS and CDR2 YYNGEE. The CDR3 is 16 amino acids. V lost 3 bases to trimming and J lost 3 bases, with 16 bases between them. Written as DNA, the CDR3 is TGTGCCAGCAGCGGCGGACAGGGAGGGGACTACAATGAGCAGTTCTTC. Translated: CASSGGQGGDYNEQFF.

The chain joins TRBV28 to TRBJ1-2; the D is unclear. V was clipped by 8 bases and J by 1 base, with 20 bases between them. CDR1 is MDHEN, CDR2 SYDVKM, per germline. The CDR3 length is 16 residues. CDR3 in amino acids: CASGSLRPGLNYGYTF. The CDR3, as DNA: TGTGCCAGCGGATCCCTCCGTCCAGGCCTTAACTATGGCTACACCTTC.

This chain links TRBV5-1 with TRBJ1-2; 7 bases are a match to TRBD1. V shed 3 bases, J shed 2 bases, and the junction held 4 bases outside the gene matches. The length of the CDR3 is 14 residues. The germline CDR1 and CDR2 sequences are SGHRS and YFSETQ. This chain's CDR3 is CASSYRDRNYGYTF. The CDR3 DNA follows: TGCGCCAGCAGCTATAGGGACAGAAACTATGGCTACACCTTC.

J is TRBJ2-3 and V is TRBV10-3; possible D gene TRBD2, 6 bases. Per germline, CDR1 ENHRY and CDR2 SYGVKD. There are 14 residues in the CDR3. V was trimmed by 4 bases and J by 0 bases, leaving 8 bases between them. CDR3 DNA sequence: TGTGCCATCAGTGTTGCGGGGAGCACAGATACGCAGTATTTT. Protein: CAISVAGSTDTQYF.

The J gene is TRBJ2-5, the V gene TRBV2; the match to TRBD1 covers 11 bases. Germline CDR1 and CDR2: SNHLY and FYNNEI. V was clipped by 1 base and J by 4 bases; unmatched bases: 2. The CDR3 has 15 residues. The CDR3 here is CASSEGTGGAETQYF. DNA for the CDR3: TGTGCCAGCAGTGAAGGGACAGGGGGCGCAGAGACCCAGTACTTC.

The chain uses TRBV2 and TRBJ1-2; TRBD1 might be the D (6 bases). The V end was cut by 9 bases, the J end by 5 bases, with 22 bases between. CDR1 SNHLY and CDR2 FYNNEI come from the germline V gene. The CDR3 extends over 15 amino acids. The CDR3 DNA is TGTGCCAGTTTAATAGGGGCAGGGGCATCTTATGGCTACACCTTC. Protein: CASLIGAGASYGYTF.

This chain links TRBV6-1 with TRBJ1-2, with TRBD1 matching over 10 bases. The CDR3 has 14 residues. The V segment lost 3 bases and the J segment 9 bases; nucleotides outside the gene matches: 7. Germline CDR1 and CDR2: MNHNS and SASEGT. The CDR3 here is CASSEDRGVRSYTF. DNA of the CDR3: TGTGCCAGCAGTGAGGACAGGGGGGTTAGGAGCTACACCTTC.

In this sample, this clone turned up once. This chain joins TRBV11-2 and TRBJ1-4, with TRBD1 as a possible D gene (6 bases). This CDR3 contains 14 residues. Germline V gives CDR1 SGHAT, CDR2 FQNNGV. V was pared by 4 bases and J by 7 bases, with 13 bases between. The CDR3 spells CASSSRGYFEKLFF. The CDR3 DNA sequence: TGTGCCAGCAGCTCGAGGGGGTATTTTGAAAAACTGTTTTTT. The whole variable domain, remainder taken from reference TRBV11-2 and TRBJ1-4, is EAGVAQSPRYKIIEKRQSVAFWCNPISGHATLYWYQQILGQGPKLLIQFQNNGVVDDSQLPKDRFSAERLKGVDSTLKIQPAKLEDSAVYLCASSSRGYFEKLFFGSGTQLSVL.

CDR3 residues: CASSYSPRAQHRGGASTDTQYF. CDR3 coding DNA: TGTGCCAGCAGTTACTCCCCAAGAGCGCAACACAGGGGGGGAGCTAGCACAGATACGCAGTATTTT. V usage is TRBV6-8 and J usage is TRBJ2-3; possibly TRBD1 for D (8 bases). Trimming shortened V by 0 bases and J by 0 bases, and 28 bases separated the two germline ends. The length of the CDR3 is 22 residues. CDR1 and CDR2 (germline): MNHGY, SAAAGT.

The chain joins TRBV27 to TRBJ2-5; TRBD2 matches at 9 bases. V lost 6 bases to trimming and J lost 1 base; unmatched junction nucleotides: 12. In germline, CDR1 is MNHEY, CDR2 SMNVEV (reference sequence). The CDR3 has 17 amino acids. The CDR3 sequence is CASRAASSGGRQETQYF. CDR3 sequence (DNA): TGTGCCAGCAGGGCCGCCAGCAGCGGGGGGCGCCAAGAGACCCAGTACTTC.

Only a few counts were recorded for this clone. J is TRBJ2-2 and V is TRBV2; unclear D gene. V was shortened by 8 bases and J by 4 bases, with 5 bases between the two germline ends. Looked up from germline, CDR1 is SNHLY and CDR2 is FYNNEI. CDR3 length: 11 residues. DNA of the CDR3: TGTGCCAGCCGACTCACCGGGGAGCTGTTTTTT. It specifies CASRLTGELFF.

The CDR3 reads CASSLAPRGAQETQYF. The CDR3 nucleotides read TGTGCCAGCAGCTTAGCCCCCCGGGGGGCCCAAGAGACCCAGTACTTC. The V gene is TRBV7-2, the J gene TRBJ2-5; a possible D gene is TRBD2 (7 bases). The CDR3 length is 16 residues. Germline V gene lookup returns CDR1 SGHTA and CDR2 FQGNSA. Trimming removed 0 bases at V and 1 base at J, with 12 bases between.

The V gene is TRBV2, the J gene TRBJ2-3; 7 positions agree with TRBD2. Per germline, CDR1 SNHLY and CDR2 FYNNEI. This CDR3 is built from 19 residues. V gave up 4 bases and J gave up 2 bases; unmatched junction bases: 18. The CDR3 loop reads CASSGKRGPNLDVTDTQYF. CDR3 DNA: TGTGCCAGCAGTGGAAAGCGGGGACCCAACCTAGATGTCACAGATACGCAGTATTTT.

The rearrangement uses TRBV6-5 and TRBJ1-1; D not certain. Germline assignment: CDR1 MNHEY and CDR2 SVGAGI. This CDR3 is 12 amino acids long. Trimming left V 0 bases short and J 7 bases short, with 6 bases between. CDR3 sequence reads: CASSYSNGEAFF. CDR3 bases: TGTGCCAGCAGTTACTCTAACGGTGAAGCTTTCTTT.

Regarding this clone: The junction does not match germline at one end; this may be a read error. This chain uses TRBV4-3 with TRBJ2-7; possible D gene TRBD2, 6 bases. The CDR3 covers 13 residues. Germline assignment: CDR1 LGHNA and CDR2 YSLEER. The CDR3, as DNA: TGCGCCATCCTTCTTGGGGGGTCAGCTCCACTGAATTTC. Encoded protein: CAILLGGSAPLNF.

The chain couples TRBV6-6 to TRBJ2-1; 8 bases are a match to TRBD2. The CDR3 contains 14 residues. The germline gives CDR1 MNHNY, CDR2 SVGAGI (reference sequence). V lost 0 bases, J lost 7 bases, and 2 bases stayed unmatched. The CDR3 nucleotides read TGTGCCAGCAGTTACTCGACGGGGGGGAATGAGCAGTTCTTC. It yields the protein CASSYSTGGNEQFF.